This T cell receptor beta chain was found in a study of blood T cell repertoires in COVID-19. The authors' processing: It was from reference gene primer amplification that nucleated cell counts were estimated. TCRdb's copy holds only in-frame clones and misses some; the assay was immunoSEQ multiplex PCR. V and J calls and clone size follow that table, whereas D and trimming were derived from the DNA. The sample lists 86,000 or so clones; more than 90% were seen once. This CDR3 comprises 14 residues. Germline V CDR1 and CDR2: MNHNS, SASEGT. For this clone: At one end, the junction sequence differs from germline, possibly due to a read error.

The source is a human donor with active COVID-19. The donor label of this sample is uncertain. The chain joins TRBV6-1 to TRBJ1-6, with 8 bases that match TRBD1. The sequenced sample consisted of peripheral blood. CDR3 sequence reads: CASSEGQGNSPLHF. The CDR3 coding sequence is TGTGCCAGCAGCGAAGGACAGGGTAATTCACCCCTCCACTTT.